Listed below are T cell receptor beta chains from one sample, sequenced in a study of T cell repertoires in cytomegalovirus infection. No antigen has been assigned to these receptors. TCRdb fed the reads into MiXCR, producing one record per CDR3 protein. The top ten hold roughly an eighth of the sample, which has around 800,000 distinct CDR3 sequences, about 30% seen once. The specimen comprised cultured CD8+ T cells from PBMCs, sampled from culture after CMV antigen stimulation. The receptors were sampled from a human donor in good health (CMV status not recorded). Some clones in this sample may be carry-over from other donors' samples. The CDR3 runs from the conserved cysteine through the conserved F or W. Fields, in order: V gene, clone size, D gene, J gene, CDR3 protein, CDR3 DNA. A D gene is named only where the DNA matches it firmly. Rows may omit the clone size; those that give it use once, few, many or a size class.

>TRBV19|few|.|TRBJ1-1
CASSIMRGGNTEAFF
TGTGCCAGTAGTATCATGAGGGGGGGAAACACTGAAGCTTTCTTT
>TRBV7-2|many|TRBD1|TRBJ2-7
CASSLWDSSYEQYF
TGTGCCAGCAGCTTATGGGACAGCTCCTACGAGCAGTACTTC
>TRBV5-6|.|.|TRBJ2-5
CASSLVQDQETQYF
TGTGCCAGCAGCTTGGTGCAGGACCAAGAGACCCAGTACTTC
>TRBV27|.|.|TRBJ2-1
CASSLDTTGNEQFF
TGTGCCAGCAGCTTGGATACCACAGGCAATGAGCAGTTCTTC
>TRBV7-2|.|.|TRBJ1-5
CASSSQGLEQPQHF
TGTGCCAGCAGCTCGCAGGGGTTAGAGCAGCCCCAGCATTTT
>TRBV6-1|.|TRBD1|TRBJ2-1
CASSWDRGDEQFF
TGTGCCAGCAGTTGGGACAGGGGGGATGAGCAGTTCTTC
>TRBV7-9|many|TRBD1|TRBJ1-1
CASSKRGQGGLMEAFF
TGTGCCAGCAGCAAGAGGGGACAGGGTGGACTAATGGAAGCTTTCTTT
>TRBV25-1|few|.|TRBJ1-2
CASSDPDGAQVPGGYTF
TGTGCCAGCAGTGACCCCGACGGGGCTCAGGTGCCTGGAGGCTACACCTTC
>TRBV2|many|.|TRBJ2-1
CAKREGYNEQFF
TGTGCCAAAAGGGAAGGCTACAATGAGCAGTTCTTC
>TRBV19|.|.|TRBJ2-2
CASSYRRQSVGELFF
TGTGCCAGTAGTTATAGAAGACAGTCGGTCGGGGAGCTGTTTTTT